This TCR beta chain is drawn from a study of blood T cells in healthy people across ages. The germline V gene encodes CDR1 SGHTA and CDR2 FQGNSA. This CDR3 has 17 residues. With 2 bases clipped from V and 5 bases from J, the junction kept 13 bases outside the gene matches. In the case of this clonotype: One base away lies a much larger clone, so this may be a sequencing read error.

A second PCR of about 7 to 12 cycles used a sample-barcoded 5' primer and a J-beta primer mix. TCRdb reanalysed the 5' RACE reads using MiXCR and keeps one entry per CDR3 protein. This sample yields 2 million or so distinct CDR3 sequences, of which 49% are seen a single time; about 2.1% belongs to the top ten. This sequence was found in a woman in her forties in good health. The V and J genes are TRBV7-2 and TRBJ2-5, with 8 nucleotides matching TRBD2. What was sequenced was blood. CDR3 coding DNA: TGTGCCAGCAGCTTATCTACGGGAGGGGGGGCGCGGGAGACCCAGTACTTC. Translated: CASSLSTGGGARETQYF. Drawing the rest from reference TRBV7-2 and TRBJ2-5, the complete variable domain is GAGVSQSPSNKVTEKGKDVELRCDPISGHTALYWYRQSLGQGLEFLIYFQGNSAPDKSGLPSDRFSAERTGGSVSTLTIQRTQQEDSAVYLCASSLSTGGGARETQYFGPGTRLLVL.